The sequence of this TCR beta chain was determined in a study of response to subunit inactivated influenza vaccine. Study-level points and caveats: The authors suggested that every seasonal influenza vaccination recruits few new T cells.

To note about this clonotype: Its matching antigen is unknown.

TCRdb re-called the RT-PCR reads through MiXCR, storing one row per CDR3 protein. The sample carries hundreds of thousands of distinct CDR3 sequences, around 15% recorded once. V lost 0 bases and J lost 1, with 13 bases in between. CDR3 length: 16 residues. Germline-derived CDR1 and CDR2 are LNHNV and YYDKDF (reference sequence). V gene TRBV15 combines with J gene TRBJ2-7; D is ambiguous. This TCR was recovered from a middle-aged man who received an inactivated influenza vaccine. The sequences come from PBMCs from blood, collected around 14 days before vaccination. CDR3 in DNA: TGTGCCACCAGCAGAGATGTAAAACAAGGTTCCTACGAGCAGTACTTC. This sequence encodes CATSRDVKQGSYEQYF.